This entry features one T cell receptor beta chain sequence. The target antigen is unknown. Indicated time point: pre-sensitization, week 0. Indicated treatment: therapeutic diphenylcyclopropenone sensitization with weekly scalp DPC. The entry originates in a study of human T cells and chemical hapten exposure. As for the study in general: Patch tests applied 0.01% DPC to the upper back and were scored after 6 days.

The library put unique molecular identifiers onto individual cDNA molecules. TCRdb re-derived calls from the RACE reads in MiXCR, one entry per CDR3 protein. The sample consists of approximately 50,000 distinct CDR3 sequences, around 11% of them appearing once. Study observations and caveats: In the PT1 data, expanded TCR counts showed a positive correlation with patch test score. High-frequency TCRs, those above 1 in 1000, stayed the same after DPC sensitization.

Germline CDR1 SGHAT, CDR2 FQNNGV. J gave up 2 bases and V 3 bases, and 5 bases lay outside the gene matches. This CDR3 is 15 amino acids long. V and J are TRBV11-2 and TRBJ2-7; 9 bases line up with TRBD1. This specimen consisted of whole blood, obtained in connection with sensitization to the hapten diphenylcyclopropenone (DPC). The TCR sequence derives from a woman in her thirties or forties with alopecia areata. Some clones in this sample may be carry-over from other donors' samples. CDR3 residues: CASSFDRTGAYEQYF. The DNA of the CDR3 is TGTGCCAGCAGCTTTGATCGGACAGGGGCCTACGAGCAGTACTTC.